This T cell receptor beta chain emerged from a study of identical twins. TCRdb called the 5' RACE reads again in MiXCR, with one record for every CDR3 protein. The sample lists some 190,000 distinct CDR3 sequences, more than 15% occurring once. Note on this clonotype: Its antigen remains unknown.

Germline V gene lookup returns CDR1 SNHLY and CDR2 FYNNEI. V gave up 8 bases and J gave up 3 bases; unmatched junction bases: 9. The CDR3 is 14 amino acids. The study's findings and limits: Insertions ran lower in abundant cord blood beta clonotypes, though not in memory repertoires.

The data were also submitted as part of a second study, on T cells expressing NK-cell markers. That source adds: It was sorted CD3+CD56-NKG2C+, CD3+CD56+NKG2C- and CD3+CD56+NKG2C+ T cells that provided the TCR beta repertoires.

The specimen was CD8+ T cells sorted from blood. This TCR derives from a young woman in good health. V is TRBV2 and J is TRBJ2-7, with 8 bases that match TRBD2. As DNA, the CDR3 is TGTGCCAGCGGGGGACTAGAAGTTATCTACGAGCAGTACTTC. This encodes CASGGLEVIYEQYF. The whole variable domain, filled in from reference TRBV2 and TRBJ2-7, reads EPEVTQTPSHQVTQMGQEVILRCVPISNHLYFYWYRQILGQKVEFLVSFYNNEISEKSEIFDDQFSVERPDGSNFTLKIRSTKLEDSAMYFCASGGLEVIYEQYFGPGTRLTVT.